This entry is about one T cell receptor (beta chain). The sample comes from a study of immune evolution from preneoplasia to lung adenocarcinoma. Generated by immunoSEQ multiplex PCR, the TCRdb table keeps only in-frame clones and is missing some. The table shows some 2,000 clones, with approximately 88% occurring only once. Germline lookup yields CDR1 SGHAT and CDR2 FQNNGV. The CDR3 length is 14 residues. Trimming took off 3 bases at V and 1 base at J, with 9 bases between the two ends. The sequence was collected from a donor older than 65 with lung adenocarcinoma. Sequencing was done on a sample of FFPE tissue from an adenomatous hyperplasia lung lesion. Subset reported: atypical adenomatous hyperplasia (AAH), lung preneoplasia. This chain uses TRBV11-2 with TRBJ1-1; D is unclear. The CDR3 nucleotides read TGTGCCAGCAGCTTGGTGGGAAGGAACACTGAAGCTTTCTTT. This encodes CASSLVGRNTEAFF.